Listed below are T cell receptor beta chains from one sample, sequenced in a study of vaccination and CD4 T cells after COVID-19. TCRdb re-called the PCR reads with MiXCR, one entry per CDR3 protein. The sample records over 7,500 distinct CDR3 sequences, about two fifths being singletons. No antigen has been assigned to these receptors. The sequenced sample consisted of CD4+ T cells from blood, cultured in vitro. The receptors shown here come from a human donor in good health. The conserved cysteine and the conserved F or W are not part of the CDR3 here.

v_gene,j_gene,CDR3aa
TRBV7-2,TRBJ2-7,ASSLPSGTATYEQY
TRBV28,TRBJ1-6,ASSRNAGTANSPLH
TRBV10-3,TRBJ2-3,AISEGYNTQY
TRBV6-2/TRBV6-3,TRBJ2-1,ASRQGAYNEQF
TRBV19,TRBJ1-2,ASIRGQGYGYT
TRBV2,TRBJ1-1,ASSAEGATEAF
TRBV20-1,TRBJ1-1,SARAQGGTEAF
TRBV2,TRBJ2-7,ASRGAPGQVSYEQY
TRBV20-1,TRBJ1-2,SASGTDYGYT
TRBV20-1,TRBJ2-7,SALTSGRADEQY
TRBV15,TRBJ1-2,ATSRGGGLGGYT
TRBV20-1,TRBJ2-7,SARVVAEGQIPTTTGQY
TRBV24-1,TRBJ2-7,ATSELGTVPYEQY
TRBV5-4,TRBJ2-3,ASSLPSGSSTDTQY
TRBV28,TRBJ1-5,ASSTWGNQPQH
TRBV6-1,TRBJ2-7,ASTNVAAYEQY
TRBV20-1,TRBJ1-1,SASRPWGANTEAF
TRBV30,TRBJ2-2,AWRRVQLTGELF
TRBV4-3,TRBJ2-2,ASSQGLGAGENTGELF
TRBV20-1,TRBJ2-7,SATGRDYEQY
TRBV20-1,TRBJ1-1,NGRDRGRGLIITEAF
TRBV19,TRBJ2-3,ASSDLFAGGGPDTQY
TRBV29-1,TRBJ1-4,SVEAGGKLF
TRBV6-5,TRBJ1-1,ASSYRGLNTEAF
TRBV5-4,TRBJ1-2,ASSFGQLYGYT
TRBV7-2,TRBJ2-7,ASSSRTSGSVQYEQY
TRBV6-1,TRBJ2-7,ASSTGTASYEQY
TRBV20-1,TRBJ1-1,SARFGGLTEAF
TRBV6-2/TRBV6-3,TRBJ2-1,ASSRGREQF
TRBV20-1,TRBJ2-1,SAGRPPGDEQF
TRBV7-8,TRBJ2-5,ASLVTPPYDGGVETQY
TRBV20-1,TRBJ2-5,SARPRGFVGRETQY
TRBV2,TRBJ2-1,ASSERGPTYNEQF
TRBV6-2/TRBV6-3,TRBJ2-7,ASSYPDAYEQY
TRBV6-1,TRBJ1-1,ASFSTTLSTEAF
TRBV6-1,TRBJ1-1,ASNQGGNTEAF
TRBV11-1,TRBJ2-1,ASSMVASGYNEQF
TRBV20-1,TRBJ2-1,SAPRGGARNEQF
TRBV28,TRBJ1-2,ASTITGGYGYT
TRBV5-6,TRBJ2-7,ASSFYRGTSGSYEQY
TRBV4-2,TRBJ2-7,ASSRGRGAPYEQY
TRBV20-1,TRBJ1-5,SARVGTVSNQPQH
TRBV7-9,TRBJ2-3,ASSLRELRADTQY
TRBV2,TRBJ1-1,ASRFGEDAAF
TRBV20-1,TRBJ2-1,SARADSYNEQF
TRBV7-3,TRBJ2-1,ASSPGLAGEQF
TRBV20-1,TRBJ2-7,SARKSGILSYEQY
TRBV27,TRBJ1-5,ASSLSHGVRH
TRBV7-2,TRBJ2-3,ASSLRRVSDTQY
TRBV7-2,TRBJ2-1,ASRGRSSYNEQF
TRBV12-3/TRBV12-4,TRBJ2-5,ASRRLQGRETQY
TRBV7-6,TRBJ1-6,ASSLEAGHGSPLH
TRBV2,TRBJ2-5,ASMGVARETQY
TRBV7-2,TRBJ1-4,ASSPYSGEKLF
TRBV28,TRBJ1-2,ASSLNYGYT
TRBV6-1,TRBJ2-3,ASERNDGNTQY
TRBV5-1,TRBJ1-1,ASRPGPNTEAF
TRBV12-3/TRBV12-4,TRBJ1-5,ASSLDRSQPQH
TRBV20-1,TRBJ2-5,SATAGVRQETQY
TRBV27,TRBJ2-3,ASSLGRRVDTQY